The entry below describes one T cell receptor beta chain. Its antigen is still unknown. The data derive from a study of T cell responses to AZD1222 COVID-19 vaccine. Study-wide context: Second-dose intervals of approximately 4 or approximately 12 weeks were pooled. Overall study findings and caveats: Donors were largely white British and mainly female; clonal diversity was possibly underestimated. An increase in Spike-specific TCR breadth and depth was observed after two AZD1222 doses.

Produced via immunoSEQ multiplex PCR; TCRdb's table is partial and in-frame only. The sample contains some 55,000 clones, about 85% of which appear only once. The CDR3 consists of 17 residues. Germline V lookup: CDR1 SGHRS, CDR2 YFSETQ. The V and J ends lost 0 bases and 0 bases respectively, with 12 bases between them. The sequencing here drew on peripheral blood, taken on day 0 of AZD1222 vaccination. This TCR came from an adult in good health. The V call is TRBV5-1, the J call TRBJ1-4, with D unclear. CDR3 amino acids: CASSLGSSSATNEKLFF. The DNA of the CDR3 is TGCGCCAGCAGCTTGGGTAGTAGTTCTGCAACTAATGAAAAACTGTTTTTT.